The rows below give T cell receptor beta chains drawn from one sample of a study of blood T cell repertoires in COVID-19. TCRdb's table, derived via immunoSEQ multiplex PCR, lists solely in-frame clones and lacks some. Seen here are roughly 23,000 clones, 90% observed once, and the top ten hold roughly 2.5%. Sequenced input: peripheral blood. The receptors originated from a man aged 70 or older with acute or convalescent COVID-19. Both conserved end residues are part of each CDR3.

j_call v_call cdr3_length cdr3_aa
TRBJ2-2 TRBV7-6 17 CASSLGARTVNTGELFF
TRBJ1-1 TRBV6-5 15 CASSRFGGLNTEAFF
TRBJ1-5 TRBV28 16 CASSWGGGVINQPQHF
TRBJ2-1 TRBV28 15 CASSFLRARDNEQFF
TRBJ1-2 TRBV7-2 13 CASSLEGIHGYTF
TRBJ1-5 TRBV2 16 CASSGPDREYDQPQHF
TRBJ1-3 TRBV28 14 CASSLSSRGNTIYF
TRBJ1-1 TRBV9 14 CASSVALGSTEAFF
TRBJ2-1 TRBV5-5 15 CASSSTVADYNEQFF
TRBJ2-4 TRBV28 19 CASSRLAGERQVAKNIQYF
TRBJ2-4 TRBV15 20 CATSRSFREGRDLAKNIQYF
TRBJ1-2 TRBV11-2 12 CASYGSFNGYTF
TRBJ2-2 TRBV10-3 13 CGIQAQNTGELFF
TRBJ2-7 TRBV4-3 15 CASSPEGGVTYEQYF
TRBJ1-5 TRBV13 18 CASSITGTGELGNQPQHF
TRBJ2-7 TRBV10-3 16 CAIRGGTGSPSYEQYF
TRBJ2-7 TRBV7-9 13 CASSSQVSYEQYF
TRBJ1-5 TRBV7-9 16 CASSLGAGDSNQPQHF
TRBJ1-2 TRBV12-3/TRBV12-4 13 CASSSTGNYGYTF
TRBJ1-1 TRBV19 13 CASIRPEDTEAFF
TRBJ2-1 TRBV7-2 15 CASSAYLSSYNEQFF
TRBJ2-3 TRBV25-1 11 CASSEYLNLYF
TRBJ2-1 TRBV24-1 16 CATSDLGAATYNEQFF
TRBJ2-7 TRBV2 13 CAARRGPQTMEYF
TRBJ2-5 TRBV6-6 16 CASSDRTSGGQETQYF
TRBJ1-6 TRBV25-1 16 CASSEAGSSYNSPLHF
TRBJ2-5 TRBV5-1 17 CASSIGQGGSTPETQYF
TRBJ1-5 TRBV3-1/TRBV3-2 16 CASSQDSGTGVQPQHF
TRBJ1-1 TRBV18 13 CASSPPYGGGAFF
TRBJ1-5 TRBV7-8 14 CASSLGGGNQPQHF
TRBJ2-2 TRBV5-1 17 CASSLATGTGGAGELFF
TRBJ1-6 TRBV11-2 15 CASSLGSSYNSPLHF
TRBJ2-7 TRBV12-3/TRBV12-4 13 CASSAIRGYEQYF
TRBJ2-7 TRBV11-1 14 CASSPQGTPHEQYF
TRBJ2-6 TRBV6-5 14 CASYGLSGANVLTF
TRBJ2-7 TRBV29-1 13 CSVVLAGGPAQYF
TRBJ2-1 TRBV3-1/TRBV3-2 16 CASSHTGTDLYNEQFF